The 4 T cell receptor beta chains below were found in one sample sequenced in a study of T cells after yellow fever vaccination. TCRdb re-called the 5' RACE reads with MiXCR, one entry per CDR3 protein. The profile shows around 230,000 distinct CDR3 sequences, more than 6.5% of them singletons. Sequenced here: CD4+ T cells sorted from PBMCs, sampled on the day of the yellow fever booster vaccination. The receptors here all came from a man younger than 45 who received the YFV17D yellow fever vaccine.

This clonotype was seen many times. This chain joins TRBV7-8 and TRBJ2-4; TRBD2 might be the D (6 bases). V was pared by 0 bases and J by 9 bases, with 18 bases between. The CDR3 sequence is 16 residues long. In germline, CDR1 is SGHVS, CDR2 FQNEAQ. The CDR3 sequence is CASSLAIGVGGGIQYF. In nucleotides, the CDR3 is TGTGCCAGCAGCTTAGCAATAGGGGTCGGGGGTGGCATTCAGTACTTC.

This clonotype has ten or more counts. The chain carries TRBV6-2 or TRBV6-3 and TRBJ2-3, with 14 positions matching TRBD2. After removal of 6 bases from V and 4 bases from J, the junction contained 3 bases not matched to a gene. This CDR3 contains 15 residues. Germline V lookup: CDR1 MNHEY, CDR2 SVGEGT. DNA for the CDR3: TGTGCCAGCAGGCCGGGACTAGCGGGAGCAGATACGCAGTATTTT. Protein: CASRPGLAGADTQYF.

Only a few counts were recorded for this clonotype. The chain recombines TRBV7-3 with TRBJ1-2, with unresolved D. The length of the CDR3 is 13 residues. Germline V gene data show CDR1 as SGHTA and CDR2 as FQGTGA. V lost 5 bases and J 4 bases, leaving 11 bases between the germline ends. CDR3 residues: CASSQTTGYGYTF. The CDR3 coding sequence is TGTGCCAGCAGCCAGACAACGGGCTATGGCTACACCTTC. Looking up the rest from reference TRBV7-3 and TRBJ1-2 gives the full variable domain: GAGVSQTPSNKVTEKGKYVELRCDPISGHTALYWYRQSLGQGPEFLIYFQGTGAADDSGLPNDRFFAVRPEGSVSTLKIQRTERGDSAVYLCASSQTTGYGYTFGSGTRLTVV.

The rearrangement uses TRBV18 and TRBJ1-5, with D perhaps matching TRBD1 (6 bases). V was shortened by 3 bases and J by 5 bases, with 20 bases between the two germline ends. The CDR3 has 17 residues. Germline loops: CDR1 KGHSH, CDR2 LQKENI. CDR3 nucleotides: TGTGCCAGCTCACCTGACAGGCCGAAAGATGGAGATCAGCCCCAGCATTTT. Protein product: CASSPDRPKDGDQPQHF.